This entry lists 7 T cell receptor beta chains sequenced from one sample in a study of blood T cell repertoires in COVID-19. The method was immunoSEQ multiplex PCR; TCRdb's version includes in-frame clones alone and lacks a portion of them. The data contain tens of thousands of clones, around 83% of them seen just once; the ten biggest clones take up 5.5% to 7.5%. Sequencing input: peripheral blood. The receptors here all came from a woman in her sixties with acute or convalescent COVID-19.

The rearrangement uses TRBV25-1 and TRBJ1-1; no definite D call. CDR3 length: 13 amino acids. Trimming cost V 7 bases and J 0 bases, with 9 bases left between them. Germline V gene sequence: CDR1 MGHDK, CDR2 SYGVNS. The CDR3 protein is CASISNLNTEAFF. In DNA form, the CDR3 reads TGTGCCAGCATCAGTAATTTGAACACTGAAGCTTTCTTT.

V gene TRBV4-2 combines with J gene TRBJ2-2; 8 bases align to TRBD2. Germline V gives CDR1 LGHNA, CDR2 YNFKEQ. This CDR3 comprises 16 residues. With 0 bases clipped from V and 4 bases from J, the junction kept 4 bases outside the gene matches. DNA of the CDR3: TGTGCCAGCAGCCAAGAGGGGACTAGACCCACCGGGGAGCTGTTTTTT. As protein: CASSQEGTRPTGELFF.

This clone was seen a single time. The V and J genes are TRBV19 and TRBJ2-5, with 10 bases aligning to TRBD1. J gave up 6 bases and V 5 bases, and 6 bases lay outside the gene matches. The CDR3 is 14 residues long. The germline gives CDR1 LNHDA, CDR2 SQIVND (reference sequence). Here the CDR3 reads CASSLRQGAQTQYF. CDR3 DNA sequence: TGTGCCAGTAGTCTGAGACAGGGGGCACAGACCCAGTACTTC. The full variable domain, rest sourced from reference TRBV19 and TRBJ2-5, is DGGITQSPKYLFRKEGQNVTLSCEQNLNHDAMYWYRQDPGQGLRLIYYSQIVNDFQKGDIAEGYSVSREKKESFPLTVTSAQKNPTAFYLCASSLRQGAQTQYFGPGTRLLVL.

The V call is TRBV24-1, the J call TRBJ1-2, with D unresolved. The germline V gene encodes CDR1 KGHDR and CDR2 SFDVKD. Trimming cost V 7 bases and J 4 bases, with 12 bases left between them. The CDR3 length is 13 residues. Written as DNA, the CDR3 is TGTGCCACCAGCCCGGACGGGATCTATGGCTACACCTTC. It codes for CATSPDGIYGYTF.

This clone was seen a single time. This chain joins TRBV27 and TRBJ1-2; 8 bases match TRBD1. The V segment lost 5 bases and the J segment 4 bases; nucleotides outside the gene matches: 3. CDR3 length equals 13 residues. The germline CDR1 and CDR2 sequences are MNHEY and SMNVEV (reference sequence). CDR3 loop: CASSPGQGYGYTF. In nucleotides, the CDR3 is TGTGCCAGCAGTCCAGGACAGGGCTATGGCTACACCTTC.

The CDR3 region has the DNA TGCGCCAGCAGCTTGGAAAGGGGGCCCCATGGCTACACCTTC. It yields the protein CASSLERGPHGYTF. The V and J genes are TRBV5-1 and TRBJ1-2; TRBD1 aligns across 7 bases. V shed 0 bases and J 6 bases; nucleotides not matched to a gene: 5. The CDR3 is made up of 14 amino acids. CDR1 is SGHRS and CDR2 is YFSETQ in the germline V gene.

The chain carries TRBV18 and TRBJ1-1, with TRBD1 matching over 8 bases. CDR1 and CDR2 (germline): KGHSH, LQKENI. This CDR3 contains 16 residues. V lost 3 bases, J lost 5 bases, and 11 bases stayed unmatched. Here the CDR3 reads CASSPRSRTGKTEAFF. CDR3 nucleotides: TGTGCCAGCTCACCGAGGTCACGGACAGGGAAGACTGAAGCTTTCTTT.